These T cell receptor beta chains were read from a single sample in a study of cytomegalovirus exposure and HLA in healthy donors. Profiling relied on immunoSEQ multiplex PCR, and the TCRdb table lists in-frame clones only, not all of them. This sample has about 140,000 clones, with 66% found just once. Sequenced material: PBMCs. The source of these receptors is a human donor in good health. Each CDR3 is given with its conserved first and last residue. D genes are given only for firm matches. Clone size is stated in some rows and not others, as once, few, many or a class when expanded.

j_call clone_size d_call v_call cdr3_nt cdr3_aa
TRBJ2-5 . . TRBV9 TGTGCCAGCAGCCCTCAGACTAGGCAGTCAGAGACCCAGTACTTC CASSPQTRQSETQYF
TRBJ2-5 . . TRBV27 TGTGCCAGCAAAGGGGGAGAGACCCAGTACTTC CASKGGETQYF
TRBJ2-7 few . TRBV6-5 TGTGCCAGCAACGACAGGAGCTCCTACGAGCAGTACTTC CASNDRSSYEQYF
TRBJ2-1 once . TRBV4-3 TGCGCCAGCAGCCAAGACGGAGGCCTCAATGAGCAGTTCTTC CASSQDGGLNEQFF
TRBJ2-7 . TRBD2 TRBV6-5 TGTGCCAGCAGTTACTCGAGAGCGGGAGTGTGGGAGCAGTACTTC CASSYSRAGVWEQYF
TRBJ2-7 . TRBD1 TRBV19 TGTGCCAGTCGATCCGCCCACAGGGGCGCCAGCTCCTACGAGCAGTACTTC CASRSAHRGASSYEQYF
TRBJ1-3 few . TRBV7-6 TGTGCCAGCAGCAACCTGGGGGGAATAGGAAACACCATATATTTT CASSNLGGIGNTIYF
TRBJ2-5 . . TRBV28 TGTGCCAGCAGTTTTTCCTTAGAGGAGTACCAAGAGACCCAGTACTTC CASSFSLEEYQETQYF
TRBJ2-2 few . TRBV19 TGTGCCAGTAGTATAAGGGGAACCGGGGAGCTGTTTTTT CASSIRGTGELFF
TRBJ2-7 . TRBD1 TRBV29-1 TGCAGCGCCAGATCGGGACAGGGGTATTCGTACGAGCAGTACTTC CSARSGQGYSYEQYF
TRBJ2-1 . TRBD2 TRBV5-1 TGCGCCAGCAGCTCGCTAGCGGGGGCCAACAATGAGCAGTTCTTC CASSSLAGANNEQFF
TRBJ2-3 once TRBD1 TRBV11-3 TGTGCCAGCAGCGGGACAGATGGGTTTGAGTATTTT CASSGTDGFEYF
TRBJ2-7 . TRBD2 TRBV9 TGTGCCAGCAGCGCCGGGACTAGCGGGGTTCGTTACGAGCAGTACTTC CASSAGTSGVRYEQYF
TRBJ1-2 . TRBD1 TRBV5-1 TGCGCCAGCAGCGGACAGGGCCAGGGGGCTAATGGCTACACCTTC CASSGQGQGANGYTF
TRBJ2-3 once TRBD2 TRBV28 TGTGCCAGCAGTTTTACTAGCGCCGGCACAGATACGCAGTATTTT CASSFTSAGTDTQYF
TRBJ2-2 few TRBD2 TRBV7-2 TGTGCCAGCAGCTCGAGGACTAGGGCTGGCGGGGAGCTGTTTTTT CASSSRTRAGGELFF
TRBJ2-5 . . TRBV7-2 TGTGCCAGCACCTATAGGGCGGGAATACAAGAGACCCAGTACTTC CASTYRAGIQETQYF
TRBJ2-3 . TRBD1 TRBV9 TGTGCCAGCAGCGTCCCAACAGGGGGACCCACAGATACGCAGTATTTT CASSVPTGGPTDTQYF
TRBJ2-7 few . TRBV19 TGTGCCAGTAGTATGGTGGGGCTTGTCTCCTACGAGCAGTACTTC CASSMVGLVSYEQYF
TRBJ2-5 . . TRBV7-9 TGTGCCAGCAGCTCTAGGGACATTCAAGAGACCCAGTACTTC CASSSRDIQETQYF
TRBJ2-7 once TRBD1 TRBV10-3 TGTGCCATCAGGGGGGACAGGGGAGACTACGAGCAGTACTTC CAIRGDRGDYEQYF
TRBJ2-3 . . TRBV5-4 TGTGCCAGCAGCTTGGAGCTCCACAGCACAGATACGCAGTATTTT CASSLELHSTDTQYF
TRBJ2-2 . . TRBV6-4 TGTGCCAGCAGTGCCAGTAGCGCCCCCGGGGAGCTGTTTTTT CASSASSAPGELFF
TRBJ2-5 . . TRBV7-8 TGTGCCAGCAGCCTACCCCTGAAATGGGAGACCCAGTACTTC CASSLPLKWETQYF
TRBJ2-6 . . TRBV7-3 TGTGCCAGCAGTGTAGCCACTGGGGCCAACGTCCTGACTTTC CASSVATGANVLTF
TRBJ2-3 once TRBD2 TRBV7-3 TGTGCCAGCAGCCCGCTAGCGGGTCCTAGCACAGATACGCAGTATTTT CASSPLAGPSTDTQYF
TRBJ2-5 . TRBD2 TRBV9 TGTGCCAGCAGCGTAGAGGTGGGACTAGAAGGACGAGGGACCCAGTACTTC CASSVEVGLEGRGTQYF
TRBJ1-4 . . TRBV28 TGTGCCAGCAGGGGGGGGGCAAGTGAAAAACTGTTTTTT CASRGGASEKLFF
TRBJ1-6 . TRBD1 TRBV5-1 TGCGCCAGCAGCTTGGCCGGGACAGATAATTCACCCCTCCACTTT CASSLAGTDNSPLHF
TRBJ2-7 . . TRBV5-1 TGCGCCAGCCGCTTCGGTGCGGCTTCCTACGAGCAGTACTTC CASRFGAASYEQYF
TRBJ2-3 . TRBD2 TRBV6-1 TGTGCCAGCAGTGTTAGCGGGAGTGGCGCAGATACGCAGTATTTT CASSVSGSGADTQYF
TRBJ2-7 . TRBD2 TRBV19 TGTGCCAGTAGTACCACCGGGGGGTACGAGCAGTACTTC CASSTTGGYEQYF
TRBJ1-4 few . TRBV9 TGTGCCAGCAGCGAACAGGGTCTCGCTGAAAAACTGTTTTTT CASSEQGLAEKLFF
TRBJ1-5 . . TRBV14 TGTGCCAGCCGAACAGGGATACATAGCAATCAGCCCCAGCATTTT CASRTGIHSNQPQHF
TRBJ2-7 . TRBD2 TRBV11-2 TGTGCCAGCAGCTATATAGCGGGAACGGGTGAGCAGTACTTC CASSYIAGTGEQYF
TRBJ2-1 . TRBD1 TRBV5-1 TGCGCCAGCAGCTCGGGACAGGGATCCTACAATGAGCAGTTCTTC CASSSGQGSYNEQFF
TRBJ2-7 . . TRBV20-1 TGCAGTGCTAGCCCCTTGTACGAGCAGTACTTC CSASPLYEQYF
TRBJ2-5 . TRBD1 TRBV4-1 TGCGCCAGCAGCCCACGGGGACAGGGAGGTGAGACCCAGTACTTC CASSPRGQGGETQYF